This T cell receptor beta chain came from a study of a mutant IDH1 vaccine in newly diagnosed glioma. Clones were sequenced by immunoSEQ multiplex PCR, and TCRdb holds only the in-frame ones, with some missing. This table has about 44,000 clones, 75% to 95% appearing once. In the case of this clone: What it recognizes is unknown.

Time point denoted: week 23, last vaccination. Doses consisted of 300 ug of mutant IDH1 20-mer peptide each, paired with topical imiquimod. V shed 9 bases, J shed 6 bases, and the junction held 13 bases outside the gene matches. The germline gives CDR1 MNHEY, CDR2 SVGAGI. This CDR3 spans 14 amino acids. Source: PBMCs, taken from a glioma patient whose treatment included an IDH1 peptide vaccine. The receptor was derived from a man in his fifties with glioma. The chain carries TRBV6-5 and TRBJ2-7; 8 positions agree with TRBD1. CDR3 sequence (DNA): TGTGCCAGTAAAGGTTGGACAGGGCAGGGCGAGCAGTACTTC. As protein: CASKGWTGQGEQYF.